Listed below are T cell receptor beta chains from one sample, sequenced in a study of blood T cells in healthy people across ages. TCRdb re-called the 5' RACE reads with MiXCR, one entry per CDR3 protein. The data show more than 1,400,000 distinct CDR3 sequences, around 42% seen once. The sample taken for sequencing was blood. All receptors come from a woman aged 18-29 years in good health. The conserved cysteine and the conserved F or W are not part of the CDR3 here.

v_call | cdr3_aa
TRBV12-3/TRBV12-4 | ASSPQGYYNEQF
TRBV6-2/TRBV6-3 | ASSRFSGQSFSYEQY
TRBV7-9 | ASSARYGYT
TRBV20-1 | SALLAGANNEQF
TRBV6-6 | ASSYPGQGRIGEQY
TRBV7-9 | ASSLAVDRGRLGKTQY
TRBV9 | ASSVGESPDTQY
TRBV20-1 | SARDRVVTGELF
TRBV27 | ASSLSPDSGANVLT
TRBV7-2 | ASSILAGVSHEQF
TRBV3-1 | ASGTSGSLSTDTQY
TRBV9 | ASSLRAGGLFNEQF
TRBV20-1 | SASEDRGYEQY
TRBV20-1 | SARGQGELIYEQF
TRBV6-5 | ATLAGGSETQY
TRBV6-6 | ASSYLDIGNLNTEAF
TRBV3-1 | ASSQYSFWGADTQY
TRBV15 | ATSIGGGEQF
TRBV3-1 | ASSQVTGGTNYGYT
TRBV3-1 | ASSQDFTGRGRFDTEAF
TRBV12-3/TRBV12-4 | ASSLRAAASTDTQY
TRBV6-5 | ASSYTGGDGYT
TRBV29-1 | SVTGVREQY
TRBV29-1 | SVCGLDQETQY
TRBV20-1 | SAPRGDEQC
TRBV7-2 | ASSLVGALDTDTQY
TRBV12-3/TRBV12-4 | ASATSGYEQY
TRBV10-3 | AISDTALAGEQY
TRBV10-3 | AISESGGGPDTQY
TRBV6-6 | ASLSGSRREQY
TRBV7-2 | ASSLGQNEKLF
TRBV20-1 | SAPTSGSDTQY
TRBV19 | ASSIVEAGRGEQY
TRBV5-4 | ASSLEGATEQF
TRBV9 | ASSGGLAGVYEQY
TRBV4-2 | ASSQDPSGGGVTDTQY
TRBV21-1 | ASSKGEDRPRGTQY
TRBV4-1 | ASSQDWQAGIAKNIQC
TRBV12-3/TRBV12-4 | ASSFISTGELF
TRBV5-1 | ASSLFPPGGIGTDTQY
TRBV7-9 | ASSSGRDSLSWGYT
TRBV2 | ASSDPSGGVYEQY
TRBV6-1 | ASSETPTGMAEAF
TRBV2 | ASTSSDSRAAYGYT